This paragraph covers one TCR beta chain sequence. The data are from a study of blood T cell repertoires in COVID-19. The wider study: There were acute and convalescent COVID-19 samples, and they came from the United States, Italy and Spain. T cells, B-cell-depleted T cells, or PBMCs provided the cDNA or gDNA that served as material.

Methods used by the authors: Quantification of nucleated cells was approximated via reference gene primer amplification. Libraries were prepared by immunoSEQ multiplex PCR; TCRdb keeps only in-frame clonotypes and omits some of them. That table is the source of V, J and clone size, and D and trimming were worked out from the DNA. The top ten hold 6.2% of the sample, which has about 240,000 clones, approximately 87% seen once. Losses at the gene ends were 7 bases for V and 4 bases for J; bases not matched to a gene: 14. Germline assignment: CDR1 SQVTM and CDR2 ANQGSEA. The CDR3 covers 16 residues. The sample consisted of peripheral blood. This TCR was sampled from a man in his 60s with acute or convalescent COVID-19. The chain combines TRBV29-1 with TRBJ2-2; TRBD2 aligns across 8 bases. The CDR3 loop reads CSARGEAGGPTGELFF. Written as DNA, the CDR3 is TGCAGCGCCCGAGGGGAGGCGGGAGGCCCCACCGGGGAGCTGTTTTTT.